This paragraph covers one T cell receptor (beta chain) sequence. Looked up from germline, CDR1 is MDHEN and CDR2 is SYDVKM. This CDR3 spans 13 amino acids. Between the trimmed V and J ends, which lost 7 bases and 8 bases, there was a span of 14 bases. Only in-frame clones appear in the TCRdb table, and some are missing; sequencing was by immunoSEQ multiplex PCR. The repertoire includes 75,000 to 95,000 clones, over 75% of them detected once, and approximately 4% sits in the top ten. These data are taken from a study of OX40 agonist ivuxolimab in advanced cancers. Sequenced here: CD4+ or CD8+ T cells sorted from blood, sampled in a trial of the OX40 agonist ivuxolimab. V and J are TRBV28 and TRBJ1-4; D is unclear. This receptor was identified in an adult with an advanced solid tumor such as melanoma, head and neck, liver or kidney cancer. The CDR3 sequence is CASTASSQEKLFF. The CDR3, as DNA: TGTGCCAGCACGGCCTCCAGTCAGGAAAAACTGTTTTTT.